The 17 T cell receptor beta chains below come from one sample, sequenced in a study of Ad26.COV2.S vaccination and SARS-CoV-2 variants. Assay: immunoSEQ multiplex PCR; the TCRdb copy retains only in-frame clones and omits some. The repertoire holds 300,000 to 350,000 clones, roughly nine tenths seen once, with around 5.5% in the top ten. Treatment denoted: some 20 received Ad26.COV2.S at low or high dose, single or two shots; 5 received placebo; per-sample allocation not given. Each sample was drawn 63 days after the first injection (of vaccine or placebo). This specimen consisted of peripheral blood, obtained in a trial of Ad26.COV2.S vaccine versus placebo. These receptors all stem from a person between 18 and 60 years old who received the Ad26.COV2.S COVID-19 vaccine or a placebo.

CDR3: CASSPQTGETGELFF. DNA of the CDR3: TGTGCCAGCAGCCCACAAACCGGGGAGACCGGGGAGCTGTTTTTT. The chain links TRBV7-2 to TRBJ2-2; a weak D match, TRBD2 (5 bases). The CDR3 spans 15 residues. CDR1 SGHTA and CDR2 FQGNSA come from the germline V gene. The V end was cut by 5 bases, the J end by 5 bases, with 15 bases between.

This clone was counted only a few times. This chain links TRBV9 with TRBJ2-3, with D unresolved. Trimming shortened V by 0 bases and J by 4 bases, and 15 bases separated the two germline ends. The germline gives CDR1 SGDLS, CDR2 YYNGEE. The length of the CDR3 is 16 residues. DNA of the CDR3: TGTGCCAGCAGCGTAGCCAAGAATTCTTTCGCAGATACGCAGTATTTT. Residues: CASSVAKNSFADTQYF.

V and J are TRBV3-1 (or the pseudogene TRBV3-2) and TRBJ1-5; D perhaps matches TRBD1 (5 bases). The V gene lost 2 bases and the J gene lost 9 bases, with 17 bases spanning the gap. Germline CDR1 reads LGHDT; CDR2 reads YNNKEL (reference sequence). The CDR3 spans 15 residues. The CDR3 is CASSQTGGVGGPQHF. CDR3 sequence (DNA): TGTGCCAGCAGCCAAACGGGTGGGGTTGGGGGGCCCCAGCATTTT.

V gene TRBV18 combines with J gene TRBJ1-2; the match to TRBD1 covers 7 bases. The CDR3 covers 15 residues. V lost 3 bases to trimming and J lost 2 bases; unmatched junction nucleotides: 6. Germline V gene data show CDR1 as KGHSH and CDR2 as LQKENI. CDR3 nucleotide sequence: TGTGCCAGCTCACCCGGGACAGATTTCAACTATGGCTACACCTTC. Encoded protein: CASSPGTDFNYGYTF.

The V call is TRBV15, the J call TRBJ2-3; no clear D. CDR3 length: 17 amino acids. V lost 1 base and J 1 base, leaving 15 bases between the germline ends. The germline V gene encodes CDR1 LNHNV and CDR2 YYDKDF (reference sequence). CDR3 bases: TGTGCCACCAGCAGAGTTTTCGGCCTCCAGGGCACAGATACGCAGTATTTT. This sequence encodes CATSRVFGLQGTDTQYF.

As regards this clone: The same CDR3 also results from other DNA sequences found in this sample. The J gene is TRBJ2-5, the V gene TRBV5-1, with D hard to call. The CDR3 covers 11 residues. V was trimmed by 1 base and J by 2 bases, leaving 0 bases between them. CDR1 is SGHRS, CDR2 YFSETQ, per germline. The CDR3, as DNA: TGCGCCAGCAGCTTGCAAGAGACCCAGTACTTC. This sequence encodes CASSLQETQYF.

V gene TRBV11-2 combines with J gene TRBJ1-3; D call uncertain. V lost 3 bases and J lost 0, with 12 bases in between. Germline assignment: CDR1 SGHAT and CDR2 FQNNGV. CDR3 length: 16 residues. CDR3 sequence: CASSLATPGSGNTIYF. For the CDR3, the DNA is TGTGCCAGCAGCTTGGCTACCCCCGGCTCTGGAAACACCATATATTTT.

A few counts support this clone. This chain connects TRBV7-2 to TRBJ1-2; 8 positions match TRBD1. This CDR3 is built from 13 residues. V lost 5 bases and J lost 8; bases outside the gene matches: 7. The germline gives CDR1 SGHTA, CDR2 FQGNSA. The CDR3 DNA reads as TGTGCCAGCAGCCCCAGGGGGCAGCAGGGCTACACCTTC. It is translated as CASSPRGQQGYTF.

In this sample, this clone turned up a few times. The gene calls are TRBV10-2 and TRBJ1-5; D remains unclear. The CDR3 runs to 14 residues. Germline CDR1 and CDR2: WSHSY and SAAADI. Trimming took off 3 bases at V and 7 bases at J, with 13 bases between the two ends. The CDR3 DNA sequence: TGCGCCAGCAGTGAACCCCCCTTCGGACAGCCCCAGCATTTT. Protein: CASSEPPFGQPQHF.

The chain recombines TRBV5-1 with TRBJ1-1; D uncertain. Trimming cost V 1 base and J 0 bases, with 10 bases left between them. This CDR3 has 15 residues. Germline CDR1 reads SGHRS; CDR2 reads YFSETQ. The CDR3 region is CASSLTPALNTEAFF. CDR3 nucleotide sequence: TGCGCCAGCAGCTTGACTCCAGCCTTGAACACTGAAGCTTTCTTT.

The V and J genes are TRBV27 and TRBJ1-1, with 7 nucleotides matching TRBD1. The length of the CDR3 is 14 residues. Germline V CDR1 and CDR2: MNHEY, SMNVEV (reference sequence). With V trimmed by 8 bases and J by 10 bases, 16 bases remained unmatched. The CDR3 sequence: CASAPDGGGYGAFF. For the CDR3, the DNA is TGTGCCAGCGCCCCCGATGGAGGGGGCTATGGAGCTTTCTTT.

The genes are TRBV4-1 and TRBJ1-5; tentative D call: TRBD1 (6 bases). The CDR3 sequence is 15 residues long. The V gene's germline CDR1 is MGHRA and CDR2 YSYEKL. The ends were cut back, 5 bases at V and 5 bases at J, with 16 bases in the middle. CDR3 in DNA: TGCGCCAGCAGCGATCCGGGGGCCCCCTATCAGCCCCAGCATTTT. This encodes CASSDPGAPYQPQHF.

This clone was seen just once. The J gene is TRBJ1-5, the V gene TRBV7-9; TRBD1 is a possible D gene (5 bases). V lost 5 bases and J 2 bases, leaving 13 bases between the germline ends. The CDR3 is made up of 15 amino acids. The germline gives CDR1 SEHNR, CDR2 FQNEAQ (reference sequence). The CDR3 spells CASSPPGGGNQPQHF. In nucleotides, the CDR3 is TGTGCCAGCAGCCCCCCGGGGGGGGGCAATCAGCCCCAGCATTTT.

The chain couples TRBV9 to TRBJ2-7; D is unclear. CDR1 is SGDLS and CDR2 is YYNGEE in the germline V gene. V shed 0 bases and J shed 2 bases, with 15 bases lying between them. The CDR3 consists of 16 residues. The CDR3 reads CASSVEKSGRTYEQYF. In nucleotides, the CDR3 is TGTGCCAGCAGCGTAGAAAAGTCCGGCAGGACCTACGAGCAGTACTTC.

V usage is TRBV4-3 and J usage is TRBJ1-1; D is unclear. The germline V gene has CDR1 LGHNA and CDR2 YSLEER. The V end lost 0 bases, the J end lost 1 base, and 21 bases lay between the germline ends. The CDR3 contains 19 residues. The CDR3 DNA reads as TGCGCCAGCAGCCAAGAGGGAGGTTTTGTAGAGCTCCGGAACACTGAAGCTTTCTTT. Translation gives CASSQEGGFVELRNTEAFF.

The chain is built from TRBV19 and TRBJ1-1, with 8 bases identical to TRBD1. With 6 bases clipped from V and 1 base from J, the junction kept 10 bases outside the gene matches. The CDR3 runs to 16 residues. The germline CDR1 and CDR2 sequences are LNHDA and SQIVND (reference sequence). CDR3 amino acids: CASSQDRGRRNTEAFF. CDR3 bases: TGTGCCAGTAGCCAAGACAGGGGTCGAAGGAACACTGAAGCTTTCTTT.

The rearrangement uses TRBV5-5 and TRBJ2-7; TRBD2 agrees at 8 bases. CDR1 SGHKS and CDR2 YYEKEE come from the germline V gene (reference sequence). The CDR3 has 13 amino acids. V lost 4 bases and J lost 12; bases outside the gene matches: 12. The CDR3, as DNA: TGTGCCAGCAGCCCGTGGGACAACAGCGGGGGGTACTTC. The encoded protein is CASSPWDNSGGYF. The whole variable domain, filled in from reference TRBV5-5 and TRBJ2-7, reads DAGVTQSPTHLIKTRGQQVTLRCSPISGHKSVSWYQQVLGQGPQFIFQYYEKEERGRGNFPDRFSARQFPNYSSELNVNALLLGDSALYLCASSPWDNSGGYFGPGTRLTVT.